This TCR beta chain was found in a study of T-cell memory formation after mild COVID-19. The CDR3 spans 14 residues. Per germline, CDR1 MNHNY and CDR2 SVGAGI (reference sequence). V was clipped by 5 bases and J by 5 bases, with 15 bases between them. TCRdb redid the calling of the 5' RACE reads with MiXCR, one entry per CDR3 protein. This sample has around 370,000 distinct CDR3 sequences, with about 21% found just once. The chain links TRBV6-6 to TRBJ1-1; D is perhaps TRBD1 (6 bases). This TCR was sampled from an adult woman who had mild COVID-19 (a few samples of this study predate the infection). Cell type and time point are not known. The sample taken for sequencing was PBMCs or a T cell subset sorted from them (not recorded which). DNA for the CDR3: TGTGCCAGCAGTACAGGGCTGAGACGGACTGAAGCTTTCTTT. Its translation is CASSTGLRRTEAFF.